One and the same sample provided the 32 T cell receptor beta chains below, sequenced in a study of T cell responses to AZD1222 COVID-19 vaccine. Method: immunoSEQ multiplex PCR; TCRdb's copy keeps in-frame clones and lacks some. The table includes roughly 100,000 clones, approximately 89% detected once. The sample consisted of peripheral blood, taken on day 0 of AZD1222 vaccination. Source of these receptors: an adult in good health.

CDR3 residues: CASSSWGTGELFF. The CDR3 DNA reads as TGTGCCAGCAGTTCCTGGGGCACCGGGGAGCTGTTTTTT. The gene calls are TRBV14 and TRBJ2-2; D call uncertain. V lost 6 bases and J 4 bases, leaving 9 bases between the germline ends. The CDR3 loop spans 13 amino acids. CDR1 is SGHDN and CDR2 is FVKESK in the germline V gene.

The chain uses TRBV19 and TRBJ2-2, with TRBD2 as a possible D gene (6 bases). This CDR3 spans 15 amino acids. V was trimmed by 4 bases and J by 6 bases, leaving 15 bases between them. The germline V gene has CDR1 LNHDA and CDR2 SQIVND (reference sequence). The CDR3 sequence is CASSNGGSVAGELFF. The CDR3 DNA reads TGTGCCAGTAGTAATGGAGGGTCTGTAGCCGGGGAGCTGTTTTTT.

The CDR3 loop is CASSSRTGQETQYF. CDR3 DNA: TGTGCCAGCAGCTCGAGGACAGGCCAAGAGACCCAGTACTTC. This chain connects TRBV7-9 to TRBJ2-5, with 7 bases fitting TRBD1. V shed 4 bases and J 1 base; nucleotides not matched to a gene: 3. The length of the CDR3 is 14 residues. CDR1 is SEHNR, CDR2 FQNEAQ, per germline (reference sequence).

The CDR3 spells CAISEGQGAGNSPLHF. DNA of the CDR3: TGTGCCATCAGTGAGGGACAGGGGGCTGGAAATTCACCCCTCCACTTT. The gene calls are TRBV10-3 and TRBJ1-6; 11 nucleotides line up with TRBD1. Germline V gene data show CDR1 as ENHRY and CDR2 as SYGVKD. The CDR3 loop spans 16 amino acids. Trimming took 2 bases from V and 7 from J; bases not matched to a gene: 4.

This rearrangement joins TRBV12-3 or TRBV12-4 to TRBJ2-5; no clear D gene. V was shortened by 1 base and J by 4 bases, with 7 bases between the two germline ends. CDR3 length equals 13 residues. The DNA of the CDR3 is TGTGCCAGCAGTTTAGAACAGAGAGAGACCCAGTACTTC. This encodes CASSLEQRETQYF.

The genes are TRBV7-2 and TRBJ1-2; tentatively, D is TRBD1 (5 bases). This CDR3 is built from 13 residues. Germline lookup yields CDR1 SGHTA and CDR2 FQGNSA. Trimming stripped 5 bases from V and 0 bases from J, with 7 bases between. The CDR3 sequence is CASSQTANYGYTF. The CDR3 DNA is TGTGCCAGCAGCCAGACAGCTAACTATGGCTACACCTTC.

Note on this clone: Other DNA sequences in this specimen translate into the identical CDR3. The chain has TRBV7-2 and TRBJ1-4; tentatively, D is TRBD1 (6 bases). In germline, CDR1 is SGHTA, CDR2 FQGNSA. The CDR3 is 14 residues long. Trimming shortened V by 1 base and J by 5 bases, and 8 bases separated the two germline ends. The CDR3 region is CASSLGGANEKLFF. CDR3 in DNA: TGTGCCAGCAGCTTAGGGGGGGCGAATGAAAAACTGTTTTTT.

The rearrangement uses TRBV6-1 and TRBJ2-1; possibly TRBD1 for D (5 bases). CDR1 and CDR2 (germline): MNHNS, SASEGT. The CDR3 consists of 16 residues. The ends were cut back, 4 bases at V and 8 bases at J, with 21 bases in the middle. DNA for the CDR3: TGTGCCAGCAGTGTCCCCCCGCAGGGTGGTATCGATGAGCAGTTCTTC. Translated: CASSVPPQGGIDEQFF.

J is TRBJ1-1 and V is TRBV18, with D hard to call. There are 14 residues in the CDR3. Germline V lookup: CDR1 KGHSH, CDR2 LQKENI. The ends were cut back, 0 bases at V and 1 base at J, with 6 bases in the middle. The CDR3 reads CASSPPPGNTEAFF. DNA of the CDR3: TGTGCCAGCTCACCACCGCCAGGGAACACTGAAGCTTTCTTT.

In regard to this clone: Mismatch with germline at one junction end may stem from a read error. The rearrangement links TRBV6-1 to TRBJ1-3; tentatively, D is TRBD1 (6 bases). Germline assignment: CDR1 MNHNS and CDR2 SASEGT. This CDR3 comprises 15 residues. The CDR3 region is CASSEGGSGGNTIYF. As DNA, the CDR3 is TGTGCCAGCAGCGAAGGGGGATCTGGGGGAAACACCATATATTTT.

J is TRBJ2-7 and V is TRBV5-1; tentative D call: TRBD1 (5 bases). The germline V and J ends were trimmed by 4 bases and 3 bases, with 8 bases remaining between them. CDR1 is SGHRS and CDR2 is YFSETQ in the germline V gene. The CDR3 sequence is 12 residues long. The CDR3 loop reads CASSITGYEQYF. CDR3 DNA: TGCGCCAGCAGCATCACAGGCTACGAGCAGTACTTC.

This clone was picked up a small number of times. This rearrangement joins TRBV28 to TRBJ1-1; D remains ambiguous. CDR3 length: 13 residues. Per the germline V gene, CDR1 is MDHEN and CDR2 is SYDVKM. V was pared by 10 bases and J by 1 base, with 13 bases between. CDR3 nucleotides: TGTGCCATCGACCGAACCGCGAACACTGAAGCTTTCTTT. Its translation is CAIDRTANTEAFF.

This rearrangement joins TRBV28 to TRBJ2-7; D uncertain. Germline V gives CDR1 MDHEN, CDR2 SYDVKM. The ends were cut back, 8 bases at V and 2 bases at J, with 13 bases in the middle. There are 13 residues in the CDR3. CDR3: CASVSAAAYEQYF. CDR3 nucleotide sequence: TGTGCCAGCGTCTCGGCAGCCGCCTACGAGCAGTACTTC. The whole variable domain, remainder taken from reference TRBV28 and TRBJ2-7, is DVKVTQSSRYLVKRTGEKVFLECVQDMDHENMFWYRQDPGLGLRLIYFSYDVKMKEKGDIPEGYSVSREKKERFSLILESASTNQTSMYLCASVSAAAYEQYFGPGTRLTVT.

This chain connects TRBV10-3 to TRBJ2-1, with D maybe TRBD2 (5 bases). Trimming stripped 3 bases from V and 6 bases from J, with 12 bases between. The CDR3 runs 14 residues. From germline, CDR1 is ENHRY and CDR2 SYGVKD. CDR3 region: CAISETERSNEQFF. DNA of the CDR3: TGTGCCATCAGTGAAACGGAGCGGAGCAATGAGCAGTTCTTC.

V usage is TRBV9 and J usage is TRBJ2-3, with 8 bases aligning to TRBD2. Germline assignment: CDR1 SGDLS and CDR2 YYNGEE. J was trimmed by 1 base and V by 3 bases; bases with no gene match: 4. The CDR3 covers 15 residues. This CDR3 reads CASSEPGLGTDTQYF. The CDR3 DNA reads TGTGCCAGCAGCGAACCGGGACTAGGCACAGATACGCAGTATTTT.

A single count supports this clone. The chain's CDR3 is CASSSGETFGNTIYF. CDR3 sequence (DNA): TGTGCCAGCAGCTCGGGGGAGACCTTTGGAAACACCATATATTTT. This rearrangement joins TRBV7-8 to TRBJ1-3; D possibly corresponds to TRBD1 (5 bases). The V end lost 4 bases, the J end lost 3 bases, and 13 bases lay between the germline ends. The CDR3 consists of 15 residues. Germline CDR1 is SGHVS and CDR2 is FQNEAQ.

V gene TRBV28 combines with J gene TRBJ1-5; 10 bases align to TRBD1. In germline, CDR1 is MDHEN, CDR2 SYDVKM. The CDR3 loop spans 16 amino acids. J was trimmed by 3 bases and V by 4 bases; bases with no gene match: 6. The CDR3 region has the DNA TGTGCCAGCAGTTCGTTGGGACAGGGGTCCAATCAGCCCCAGCATTTT. This codes for CASSSLGQGSNQPQHF.

V usage is TRBV5-4 and J usage is TRBJ2-7; D gene unclear. The germline CDR1 and CDR2 sequences are SGHNT and YYREEE (reference sequence). This CDR3 is built from 15 residues. Deletions cut 2 bases from V and 0 bases from J, with 12 bases between. The CDR3 here is CASSLFGRNSYEQYF. CDR3 nucleotide sequence: TGTGCCAGCAGCTTATTTGGCAGGAACTCCTACGAGCAGTACTTC.

V gene TRBV2 combines with J gene TRBJ1-2; weak D call: TRBD1 (5 bases). The ends were cut back, 6 bases at V and 7 bases at J, with 18 bases in the middle. The CDR3 has 14 amino acids. The germline V gene has CDR1 SNHLY and CDR2 FYNNEI. The CDR3 sequence: CASSPQGAIVGYTF. The CDR3 coding sequence is TGTGCCAGCAGCCCACAAGGGGCAATAGTTGGCTACACCTTC.

The CDR3 protein is CSASGQGAGGYTF. CDR3 nucleotide sequence: TGCAGTGCCAGTGGGCAGGGGGCTGGTGGCTACACCTTC. V is TRBV20-1 and J is TRBJ1-2; 8 nucleotides align to TRBD1. The CDR3 extends over 13 amino acids. The germline gives CDR1 DFQATT, CDR2 SNEGSKA (reference sequence). Germline trimming cut 6 bases from V and 7 bases from J; bases unmatched to any gene: 10.

The chain combines TRBV15 with TRBJ1-4; no clear D. V was trimmed by 0 bases and J by 8 bases, leaving 10 bases between them. The V gene's germline CDR1 is LNHNV and CDR2 YYDKDF (reference sequence). The CDR3 extends over 14 amino acids. CDR3 sequence reads: CATSRDIGEEKLFF. The CDR3 bases are TGTGCCACCAGCAGAGACATCGGGGAAGAAAAACTGTTTTTT.

The chain combines TRBV27 with TRBJ2-3; D is unclear. From germline, CDR1 is MNHEY and CDR2 SMNVEV (reference sequence). CDR3 length: 13 residues. The V and J ends lost 3 bases and 5 bases respectively, with 9 bases between them. The CDR3 nucleotides read TGTGCCAGCAGTTTCCAGACGGGAGATACGCAGTATTTT. It is translated as CASSFQTGDTQYF.

This chain joins TRBV28 and TRBJ1-2; possible D gene TRBD1, 5 bases. CDR3 size: 15 residues. The V gene's germline CDR1 is MDHEN and CDR2 SYDVKM. V lost 3 bases and J 4 bases, leaving 15 bases between the germline ends. DNA of the CDR3: TGTGCCAGCAGTTTTTCTACCGGGACGTTCTATGGCTACACCTTC. Translated: CASSFSTGTFYGYTF.

This clone has just one count. V usage is TRBV6-2 or TRBV6-3 and J usage is TRBJ1-5; no definite D call. In germline, CDR1 is MNHEY, CDR2 SVGEGT. The CDR3 is 13 residues long. Trimming took off 4 bases at V and 1 base at J, with 5 bases between the two ends. In DNA form, the CDR3 reads TGTGCCAGCAGTTTTTACAGCAATCAGCCCCAGCATTTT. Encoded protein: CASSFYSNQPQHF.

This chain links TRBV10-3 with TRBJ2-3; TRBD1 matches at 11 bases. Germline V gene data show CDR1 as ENHRY and CDR2 as SYGVKD. CDR3 length: 15 amino acids. V gave up 6 bases and J gave up 6 bases; unmatched junction bases: 8. DNA for the CDR3: TGTGCCATCAGGCACGGACAGGGGGCTTACGATACGCAGTATTTT. Protein sequence: CAIRHGQGAYDTQYF.

This clone is a singleton in its sample. The sample carries other DNA sequences with the same CDR3. V is TRBV4-3 and J is TRBJ2-7, with 8 bases identical to TRBD2. From germline, CDR1 is LGHNA and CDR2 YSLEER. V gave up 0 bases and J gave up 7 bases; unmatched junction bases: 8. The CDR3 has 15 residues. CDR3 DNA sequence: TGCGCCAGCAGCCAAGATCGGGCTAGCGGGCGGGAGCAGTACTTC. Translating gives CASSQDRASGREQYF.

The chain is built from TRBV19 and TRBJ2-3, with no clear D. From germline, CDR1 is LNHDA and CDR2 SQIVND (reference sequence). The CDR3 loop spans 16 amino acids. Between the trimmed V and J ends, which lost 3 bases and 0 bases, there was a span of 13 bases. In DNA, the CDR3 is TGTGCCAGTAGTATTGATGTGGGTTACAGCACAGATACGCAGTATTTT. It translates to CASSIDVGYSTDTQYF. Combining the CDR3 with reference TRBV19 and TRBJ2-3 gives the whole variable domain DGGITQSPKYLFRKEGQNVTLSCEQNLNHDAMYWYRQDPGQGLRLIYYSQIVNDFQKGDIAEGYSVSREKKESFPLTVTSAQKNPTAFYLCASSIDVGYSTDTQYFGPGTRLTVL.

The chain employs TRBV11-1 and TRBJ2-5; 11 nucleotides align to TRBD2. The CDR3 runs 16 residues. V lost 5 bases, J lost 1 base, and 6 bases stayed unmatched. The germline gives CDR1 SGHAT, CDR2 FQDESV (reference sequence). The CDR3 bases are TGTGCCAGCAGCCCGACTAGCGGGGCCGTCCAAGAGACCCAGTACTTC. Amino acid sequence: CASSPTSGAVQETQYF.

This chain joins TRBV19 and TRBJ1-6, with TRBD1 as a possible D gene (6 bases). The germline CDR1 and CDR2 sequences are LNHDA and SQIVND (reference sequence). This CDR3 contains 13 residues. The V end was cut by 8 bases, the J end by 8 bases, with 13 bases between. This CDR3 is CASRGAKDSPLHF. CDR3 coding DNA: TGTGCCAGTCGGGGGGCGAAAGATTCACCCCTCCACTTT.

The rearrangement links TRBV11-2 to TRBJ2-1; the D call may be TRBD1 or TRBD2 (5 bases each). Trimming shortened V by 5 bases and J by 7 bases, and 12 bases separated the two germline ends. The germline V gene has CDR1 SGHAT and CDR2 FQNNGV. This CDR3 is built from 13 residues. DNA of the CDR3: TGTGCCAGCAGCGCAGGGACCACGAATGAGCAGTTCTTC. Encoded protein: CASSAGTTNEQFF.

The chain recombines TRBV19 with TRBJ2-2; D gene uncertain. Germline-derived CDR1 and CDR2 are LNHDA and SQIVND (reference sequence). This CDR3 spans 15 amino acids. Trimming removed 3 bases at V and 6 bases at J, with 14 bases between. In nucleotides, the CDR3 is TGTGCCAGTAGTATCTCGTACTCAAGCGCCGGGGAGCTGTTTTTT. It specifies CASSISYSSAGELFF. Full variable domain (rest looked up from reference TRBV19 and TRBJ2-2): DGGITQSPKYLFRKEGQNVTLSCEQNLNHDAMYWYRQDPGQGLRLIYYSQIVNDFQKGDIAEGYSVSREKKESFPLTVTSAQKNPTAFYLCASSISYSSAGELFFGEGSRLTVL.

The chain is built from TRBV6-4 and TRBJ2-2; D not certain. Germline V gene sequence: CDR1 MRHNA, CDR2 SNTAGT. V was pared by 2 bases and J by 1 base, with 8 bases between. The CDR3 is 15 amino acids. CDR3 DNA: TGTGCCAGCAGTGACCCGTTACAGAACACCGGGGAGCTGTTTTTT. This codes for CASSDPLQNTGELFF.